This is a list of T cell receptor beta chains from one sample in a study of follicular helper T cells after annual influenza vaccination. Profiled with immunoSEQ multiplex PCR; TCRdb holds only in-frame clones, not every one. The repertoire consists of about 10,000 clones, with 80% to 90% occurring once and the leading ten covering roughly 3.6%. Material: CXCR5+ CD38- circulating T follicular helper cells from blood, obtained 7 days after influenza vaccination. These receptors all stem from an adult who received the influenza vaccine. The CDR3 runs from the conserved cysteine through the conserved F or W. A D gene is named only where the DNA matches it firmly. Rows may omit the clone size; those that give it use once, few, many or a size class.

DNA: TGTGCCAGCAGTTCGCCTGGCGAGCAGTACTTC; CDR3: CASSSPGEQYF; size: NA; D: NA; V: TRBV6-1; J: TRBJ2-7
DNA: TGTGCCTGGAGTTTTGGACAGGGCCAGCCCCAGCATTTT; CDR3: CAWSFGQGQPQHF; size: NA; D: TRBD1; V: TRBV30; J: TRBJ1-5
DNA: TGTGCCAGCAGCGTAGGAGTCACACCCTATGGCTACACCTTC; CDR3: CASSVGVTPYGYTF; size: NA; D: NA; V: TRBV9; J: TRBJ1-2
DNA: TGTGCCAGCAGCCAAACCCGGGCAGATACGCAGTATTTT; CDR3: CASSQTRADTQYF; size: NA; D: NA; V: TRBV11-2; J: TRBJ2-3
DNA: TGTGCCAGCAGCTTACGGGCCCCCGAAAAAGGCTACACCTTC; CDR3: CASSLRAPEKGYTF; size: few; D: NA; V: TRBV7-2; J: TRBJ1-2
DNA: TGTGCCAGCAGCCGCACCTGGGACGATGAGCAGTTCTTC; CDR3: CASSRTWDDEQFF; size: NA; D: NA; V: TRBV5-4; J: TRBJ2-1
DNA: TGTGCCAGCAGCCGGGACAGACTCTCCTACGAGCAGTACTTC; CDR3: CASSRDRLSYEQYF; size: NA; D: TRBD1; V: TRBV11-2; J: TRBJ2-7
DNA: TGTGCCAGCAGTCGACAGGGCATAAATGAAAAACTGTTTTTT; CDR3: CASSRQGINEKLFF; size: NA; D: TRBD1; V: TRBV6-5; J: TRBJ1-4
DNA: TGCGCCAGCAGCCAAGAGGGGGGGGACTACTACAATGAGCAGTTCTTC; CDR3: CASSQEGGDYYNEQFF; size: NA; D: TRBD2; V: TRBV4-3; J: TRBJ2-1
DNA: TGTGCCAGCAGCTTGGACCGCGCGGGGGGCACAGATACGCAGTATTTT; CDR3: CASSLDRAGGTDTQYF; size: once; D: TRBD2; V: TRBV11-3; J: TRBJ2-3
DNA: TGTGCCAGCATCTCTTTTGGAGGGAATAATGAAAAACTGTTTTTT; CDR3: CASISFGGNNEKLFF; size: NA; D: NA; V: TRBV2; J: TRBJ1-4
DNA: TGTGCCAGCAGTGCGTTAGCGGGAGAAATTGAGCAGTTCTTC; CDR3: CASSALAGEIEQFF; size: NA; D: TRBD2; V: TRBV2; J: TRBJ2-1
DNA: TGTGCCAGCAGTGAAGGATCGACATCCTGGGGGACAGATACGCAGTATTTT; CDR3: CASSEGSTSWGTDTQYF; size: NA; D: NA; V: TRBV2; J: TRBJ2-3
DNA: TGTGCCAGCAGTTACTCTCGCAACTATGGCTACACCTTC; CDR3: CASSYSRNYGYTF; size: once; D: NA; V: TRBV6-5; J: TRBJ1-2
DNA: TGTGCCAGCAGCTCACAGACACGACCCTCTGGAAACACCATATATTTT; CDR3: CASSSQTRPSGNTIYF; size: once; D: NA; V: TRBV11-2; J: TRBJ1-3
DNA: TGTGCCAGCAGTTTATCCCAGGGGTACTTGACTGAAGCTTTCTTT; CDR3: CASSLSQGYLTEAFF; size: NA; D: NA; V: TRBV28; J: TRBJ1-1
DNA: TGTGCCAGCAGTCCCATGTCCAGCACCGGGGAGCTGTTTTTT; CDR3: CASSPMSSTGELFF; size: NA; D: NA; V: TRBV7-6; J: TRBJ2-2
DNA: TGTGCCAGCAGTGCCGGGACAGGGGTCTACAATGAGCAGTTCTTC; CDR3: CASSAGTGVYNEQFF; size: NA; D: TRBD1; V: TRBV7-9; J: TRBJ2-1
DNA: TGTGCCAGCAGCTTGTACCGGAGCGGGGGCAGTGGAAACACCATATATTTT; CDR3: CASSLYRSGGSGNTIYF; size: NA; D: NA; V: TRBV5-6; J: TRBJ1-3
DNA: TGTGCCAGCAGTGGAGCGGGCAGGGGTGAAAAACTGTTTTTT; CDR3: CASSGAGRGEKLFF; size: NA; D: NA; V: TRBV2; J: TRBJ1-4
DNA: TGTGCCAGCAGCCCCCGACTAGAGGACAATGAGCAGTTCTTC; CDR3: CASSPRLEDNEQFF; size: NA; D: NA; V: TRBV11-3; J: TRBJ2-1
DNA: TGTGCCAGTAGTATGGGCCATCAAGAGACCCAGTACTTC; CDR3: CASSMGHQETQYF; size: NA; D: NA; V: TRBV19; J: TRBJ2-5
DNA: TGTGCCAGCAGCCGGACAGGACTCTCTGGAAACACCATATATTTT; CDR3: CASSRTGLSGNTIYF; size: NA; D: TRBD1; V: TRBV6-6; J: TRBJ1-3
DNA: TGTGCCAGCAGTGGGACAGGGACACCCTACGAGCAGTACTTC; CDR3: CASSGTGTPYEQYF; size: once; D: TRBD1; V: TRBV2; J: TRBJ2-7
DNA: TGTGCCAGCAGCGCAAGACAGGGTTCAGGCTATGGCTACACCTTC; CDR3: CASSARQGSGYGYTF; size: few; D: TRBD1; V: TRBV7-2; J: TRBJ1-2
DNA: TGTGCCAGCAGCCCCAATAAACGGACAGGGGTAACTGAAGCTTTCTTT; CDR3: CASSPNKRTGVTEAFF; size: once; D: TRBD1; V: TRBV7-6; J: TRBJ1-1
DNA: TGTGCCAGCAGCACGAACTATCAGCCCCAGCATTTT; CDR3: CASSTNYQPQHF; size: NA; D: NA; V: TRBV7-2; J: TRBJ1-5
DNA: TGTGCCAGCAGCACCGGGCAGGGGCGTAACACCGGGGAGCTGTTTTTT; CDR3: CASSTGQGRNTGELFF; size: few; D: NA; V: TRBV7-9; J: TRBJ2-2
DNA: TGCGCCAGCAGCCAAGGGGCGGGGGGGGAGACCCAGTACTTC; CDR3: CASSQGAGGETQYF; size: NA; D: TRBD2; V: TRBV4-1; J: TRBJ2-5
DNA: TGTGCCAGTAGTATAGTTTCTAGCGGGACGGATACGCAGTATTTT; CDR3: CASSIVSSGTDTQYF; size: NA; D: TRBD2; V: TRBV19; J: TRBJ2-3
DNA: TGTGCCAGCAGCGGTAGCGGGGGGGGAGCCAAAAACATTCAGTACTTC; CDR3: CASSGSGGGAKNIQYF; size: NA; D: TRBD2; V: TRBV5-4; J: TRBJ2-4
DNA: TGTGCCAGTAGTAGAGGGACGTCTAGCTCTGGGGCCAACGTCCTGACTTTC; CDR3: CASSRGTSSSGANVLTF; size: NA; D: NA; V: TRBV19; J: TRBJ2-6
DNA: TGTGCCAGCAGTGCGGCAGGGGAACCCTATGGCTACACCTTC; CDR3: CASSAAGEPYGYTF; size: NA; D: NA; V: TRBV2; J: TRBJ1-2
DNA: TGTGCCAGCAGTTTAGCGGGGGAACAAGAGACCCAGTACTTC; CDR3: CASSLAGEQETQYF; size: NA; D: TRBD2; V: TRBV27; J: TRBJ2-5
DNA: TGTGCCAGCAGCCCAGGACTCCATACTCCAGATACGCAGTATTTT; CDR3: CASSPGLHTPDTQYF; size: NA; D: NA; V: TRBV7-6; J: TRBJ2-3
DNA: TGTGCCAGCAGCTTGAGTGGCGATTCACCCCTCCACTTT; CDR3: CASSLSGDSPLHF; size: few; D: NA; V: TRBV5-6; J: TRBJ1-6
DNA: TGTGCCAGCAGCTTAAGAGGACAGACTCAAGAGACCCAGTACTTC; CDR3: CASSLRGQTQETQYF; size: NA; D: NA; V: TRBV5-5; J: TRBJ2-5
DNA: TGCGCCAGCAGCTTGGCTCCCTCCTACGAGCAGTACTTC; CDR3: CASSLAPSYEQYF; size: NA; D: NA; V: TRBV5-1; J: TRBJ2-7
DNA: TGTGCCAGCACCTTAGATGACCCCTGGGCCGAGCAGTACTTC; CDR3: CASTLDDPWAEQYF; size: NA; D: NA; V: TRBV6-5; J: TRBJ2-7
DNA: TGTGCCAGTAGTGTACAGGGTCCGGGCGAAAAACTGTTTTTT; CDR3: CASSVQGPGEKLFF; size: once; D: NA; V: TRBV19; J: TRBJ1-4
DNA: TGTGCCAGCAGCCCCCGGACAGGGCCCACAGATACGCAGTATTTT; CDR3: CASSPRTGPTDTQYF; size: NA; D: TRBD1; V: TRBV9; J: TRBJ2-3
DNA: TGTGCCAGTAACTCGGGACTAGCGGGGACCACAGATACGCAGTATTTT; CDR3: CASNSGLAGTTDTQYF; size: NA; D: TRBD2; V: TRBV19; J: TRBJ2-3
DNA: TGTGCCAGCACCATGGCTGCAGGGACCCAGCCCCAGCATTTT; CDR3: CASTMAAGTQPQHF; size: NA; D: NA; V: TRBV28; J: TRBJ1-5
DNA: TGTGCCAGCAGTCCTCAGGGACGGGGTGGCTACACCTTC; CDR3: CASSPQGRGGYTF; size: few; D: NA; V: TRBV6-5; J: TRBJ1-2
DNA: TGTGCCAGCACCATGGGGGATTGGCAGGGTAATGAAAAACTGTTTTTT; CDR3: CASTMGDWQGNEKLFF; size: NA; D: NA; V: TRBV28; J: TRBJ1-4
DNA: TGTGCCATCAGTGAGTCGATGGGAGAGACCCAGTACTTC; CDR3: CAISESMGETQYF; size: NA; D: NA; V: TRBV10-3; J: TRBJ2-5
DNA: TGTGCCACAGTGGGGACCTCTGGGGCCAACGTCCTGACTTTC; CDR3: CATVGTSGANVLTF; size: once; D: NA; V: TRBV5-6; J: TRBJ2-6
DNA: TGTGCCAGCAGCTTAACGAACCAGATGACCGGGGAGCTGTTTTTT; CDR3: CASSLTNQMTGELFF; size: NA; D: NA; V: TRBV7-3; J: TRBJ2-2